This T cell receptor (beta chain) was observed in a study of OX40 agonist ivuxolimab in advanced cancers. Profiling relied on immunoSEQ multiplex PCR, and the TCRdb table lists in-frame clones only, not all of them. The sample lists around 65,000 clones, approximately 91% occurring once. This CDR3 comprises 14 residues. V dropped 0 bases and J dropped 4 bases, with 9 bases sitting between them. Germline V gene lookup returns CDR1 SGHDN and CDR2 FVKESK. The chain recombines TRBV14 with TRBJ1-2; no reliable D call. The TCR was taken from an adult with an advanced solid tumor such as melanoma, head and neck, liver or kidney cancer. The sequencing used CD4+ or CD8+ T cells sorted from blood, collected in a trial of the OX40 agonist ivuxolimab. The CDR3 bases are TGTGCCAGCAGCCAAGATCACAGAAGCTATGGCTACACCTTC. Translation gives CASSQDHRSYGYTF.